A selection of T cell receptor beta chains follows, all from one sample in a study of Ad26.COV2.S vaccination and SARS-CoV-2 variants. TCRdb's copy holds only in-frame clones and misses some; the assay was immunoSEQ multiplex PCR. The sample shows 430,000 or so clones, 89% of them seen only once. Sequencing used peripheral blood, obtained in a trial of Ad26.COV2.S vaccine versus placebo. These receptor sequences come from a person between 18 and 59 years old who received the Ad26.COV2.S COVID-19 vaccine or a placebo. Both conserved end residues are part of each CDR3. A D gene is named only where the DNA matches it firmly. For some rows the clone size is stated as once, few or many, or as a class when expanded; others skip it.

j_call d_call clone_size v_call cdr3_nt cdr3_aa
TRBJ2-1 TRBD2 . TRBV18 TGTGCCAGCTCACCACCGGTGAGACTAGCGGGGGTCGGGCAGTTCTTC CASSPPVRLAGVGQFF
TRBJ1-6 . . TRBV2 TGTGCCAGCAACGGACCGGGCCTCGATTCACCCCTCCACTTT CASNGPGLDSPLHF
TRBJ2-7 . . TRBV2 TGTGCCAGCAGTGAACACTCCTACGAGCAGTACTTC CASSEHSYEQYF
TRBJ2-2 . . TRBV7-2 TGTGCCAGCAGCCGTTGGCGGGAAAACACCGGGGAGCTGTTTTTT CASSRWRENTGELFF
TRBJ2-2 . . TRBV15 TGTGCCACCAGCAGAGGGGTGGGTCGCACCGGGGAGCTGTTTTTT CATSRGVGRTGELFF
TRBJ1-5 TRBD1 . TRBV9 TGTGCCAGCAGCGTAGTCAGGGGGGCAAATCAGCCCCAGCATTTT CASSVVRGANQPQHF
TRBJ1-1 . few TRBV5-4 TGTGCCAGCGGGTTAGGGGCGAGGGCGGACACTGAAGCTTTCTTT CASGLGARADTEAFF
TRBJ2-1 . . TRBV29-1 TGCAGCGTCAGGACGAGGAGGGTGAATGAGCAGTTCTTC CSVRTRRVNEQFF
TRBJ2-5 . . TRBV28 TGTGCCAGCAGTCCCCTAGGAGAGACCCAGTACTTC CASSPLGETQYF
TRBJ2-3 TRBD2 . TRBV28 TGTGCCAGCGCCCCCCAGCTAGCGGGGTTCACAGATACGCAGTATTTT CASAPQLAGFTDTQYF
TRBJ2-2 . . TRBV3-1/TRBV3-2 TGTGCCAGCAGCCTTACACTAGCGAACACCGGGGAGCTGTTTTTT CASSLTLANTGELFF
TRBJ1-4 . . TRBV28 TGTGCCAGCAGTTTATACAAATCAACTAATGAAAAACTGTTTTTT CASSLYKSTNEKLFF
TRBJ1-5 . once TRBV28 TGTGCCAGCAGTTATCCGTTTGGGGGCCCCAATCAGCCCCAGCATTTT CASSYPFGGPNQPQHF
TRBJ2-1 . . TRBV9 TGTGCCAGCAGCGTAGTGGCCTACAATGAGCAGTTCTTC CASSVVAYNEQFF
TRBJ1-1 . . TRBV4-2 TGTGCCAGCAGCCACGACGGACGGGGGACAGAAGCTTTCTTT CASSHDGRGTEAFF
TRBJ2-2 TRBD1 . TRBV18 TGTGCCAGCTCACCCTCCCGACAGGGCTCGAACACCGGGGAGCTGTTTTTT CASSPSRQGSNTGELFF
TRBJ2-4 . . TRBV5-1 TGCGCCAGCAGCCCCGGCGGTGGGGGTGTGGGATACTTC CASSPGGGGVGYF
TRBJ2-7 TRBD1 . TRBV5-1 TGCGCCAGCAGCTTCGGGACAGGGGGCTACGAGCAGTACTTC CASSFGTGGYEQYF
TRBJ2-1 . few TRBV7-2 TGTGCCAGCAGCTTAGTGGCGGTTGCCGGGGAGGCCTACAATGAGCAGTTCTTC CASSLVAVAGEAYNEQFF
TRBJ2-3 . . TRBV5-1 TGCGCCAGCAGCCCCCGGGGTGGCACAGATACGCAGTATTTT CASSPRGGTDTQYF
TRBJ1-1 . . TRBV19 TGTGCCAGTAGTATAGGGACGGTGAACACTGAAGCTTTCTTT CASSIGTVNTEAFF
TRBJ2-3 . . TRBV13 TGTGCCAGCAGCTTAATCGGGCGGGACAGCACAGATACGCAGTATTTT CASSLIGRDSTDTQYF
TRBJ2-1 . . TRBV7-8 TGTGCCAGCAGCTTAAGGGGTAGGCGGTTACCGAGCTCCTACAATGAGCAGTTCTTC CASSLRGRRLPSSYNEQFF
TRBJ2-1 TRBD2 . TRBV19 TGTGCCAGTAGTATAGTCGGTAGCGGGTTAATTGAGCAGTTCTTC CASSIVGSGLIEQFF
TRBJ1-2 . . TRBV7-8 TGTGCCAGCAGCTTAGCCGTGGATGGCTACACCTTC CASSLAVDGYTF
TRBJ2-1 . . TRBV5-6 TGTGCCAGCAGCTCCAATTACAATGAGCAGTTCTTC CASSSNYNEQFF
TRBJ2-3 . few TRBV9 TGTGCCAGCAGCGTAGGCGGAACAGATACGCAGTATTTT CASSVGGTDTQYF
TRBJ1-5 . . TRBV7-2 TGTGCCAGCAGCTCATACGGACAGTCCCAGCCCCAGCATTTT CASSSYGQSQPQHF
TRBJ1-5 TRBD1 few TRBV7-2 TGTGCCAGCAGCTTCAGACAGGGGAGTCAGCCCCAGCATTTT CASSFRQGSQPQHF
TRBJ2-3 . . TRBV6-2/TRBV6-3 TGTGCCAGCAGTTACGGGGTTGGTACGCAGTATTTT CASSYGVGTQYF
TRBJ2-2 . few TRBV14 TGTGCCAGCAGCCAAGGGCGGTACACCGGGGAGCTGTTTTTT CASSQGRYTGELFF
TRBJ1-4 TRBD1 . TRBV23-1 TGCGCCAGCAGCCCGGGACAGGGAAGGTGGAATAATGAAAAACTGTTTTTT CASSPGQGRWNNEKLFF
TRBJ2-1 . . TRBV5-1 TGCGCCAGCAGCTTTCTAGTCCCCAACAATGAGCAGTTCTTC CASSFLVPNNEQFF
TRBJ1-5 . . TRBV6-2/TRBV6-3 TGTGCCAGCAGTTATAGAGAGGGGCCCCAGCATTTT CASSYREGPQHF
TRBJ2-1 . . TRBV18 TGTGCCAGCTCACCAGCCTTGGATGAGCAGTTCTTC CASSPALDEQFF
TRBJ2-3 TRBD1 . TRBV18 TGTGCCAGCTCATCCAGACAGGGAAAGACAGATACGCAGTATTTT CASSSRQGKTDTQYF
TRBJ2-2 TRBD2 . TRBV5-8 TGTGCCAGCAGCTCGGGACTAGCGGGCACCGGGGAGCTGTTTTTT CASSSGLAGTGELFF
TRBJ1-6 TRBD1 . TRBV10-3 TGTGCCATTAGGGGGACAGGGGTATACTCACCCCTCCACTTT CAIRGTGVYSPLHF
TRBJ2-1 TRBD2 . TRBV11-3 TGTGCCAGCAGCCGGGCGGTAGCGGGGAACAATGAGCAGTTCTTC CASSRAVAGNNEQFF
TRBJ2-7 TRBD1 . TRBV29-1 TGCAGCGTTGCTACATACCCCGGGACAGGGTCCTACGAGCAGTACTTC CSVATYPGTGSYEQYF
TRBJ2-1 TRBD2 . TRBV10-3 TGTGCCACTGGCCAAGGCCTAGCGGGAGAGGTTGAGCAGTTCTTC CATGQGLAGEVEQFF
TRBJ1-5 . once TRBV6-4 TGTGCCAGCAGTGACCCTTTATTGGAGGAGCCCCAGCATTTT CASSDPLLEEPQHF
TRBJ1-4 . once TRBV4-1 TGCGCCAGCAGCCAAGGAGTAGGCCTTAATGAAAAACTGTTTTTT CASSQGVGLNEKLFF
TRBJ2-5 . . TRBV2 TGTGCCAGCACCCCAACGGACCTGTTAGGGGAGACCCAGTACTTC CASTPTDLLGETQYF
TRBJ1-5 TRBD1 . TRBV5-4 TGTGCCAGCAGCCCGGGACAGGGGAATCAGCCCCAGCATTTT CASSPGQGNQPQHF
TRBJ1-3 . . TRBV28 TGTGCCAGCAGTTTCACATACCGGGACAACTCTGGAAACACCATATATTTT CASSFTYRDNSGNTIYF
TRBJ1-5 . . TRBV19 TGTGCCAGTAACAGTTATCGCAATCAGCCCCAGCATTTT CASNSYRNQPQHF
TRBJ1-2 . . TRBV7-2 TGTGCCAGCAGCCCGAGCCGCACTAACTATGGCTACACCTTC CASSPSRTNYGYTF
TRBJ1-2 TRBD1 . TRBV9 TGTGCCAGCAGTGACGGGAGGGGGCCTAACTATGGCTACACCTTC CASSDGRGPNYGYTF
TRBJ2-5 TRBD2 . TRBV9 TGTGCCAGCAGTGCGGGAGGGTGGGAGACCCAGTACTTC CASSAGGWETQYF
TRBJ1-3 . . TRBV15 TGTGCCACCAGCAGAGATCTGGCAGGGTCAAACACCATATATTTT CATSRDLAGSNTIYF
TRBJ1-5 . . TRBV7-2 TGTGCCAGCAGCTTGGCGGGTCGCCAGCCCCAGCATTTT CASSLAGRQPQHF
TRBJ1-5 . . TRBV6-2/TRBV6-3 TGTGCCAGCAGTCATCAACAGCGACACCCTAGCAATCAGCCCCAGCATTTT CASSHQQRHPSNQPQHF
TRBJ1-1 TRBD1 once TRBV13 TGTGCCAGCAGCTGGCGACAGGGAGGGGATACTGAAGCTTTCTTT CASSWRQGGDTEAFF